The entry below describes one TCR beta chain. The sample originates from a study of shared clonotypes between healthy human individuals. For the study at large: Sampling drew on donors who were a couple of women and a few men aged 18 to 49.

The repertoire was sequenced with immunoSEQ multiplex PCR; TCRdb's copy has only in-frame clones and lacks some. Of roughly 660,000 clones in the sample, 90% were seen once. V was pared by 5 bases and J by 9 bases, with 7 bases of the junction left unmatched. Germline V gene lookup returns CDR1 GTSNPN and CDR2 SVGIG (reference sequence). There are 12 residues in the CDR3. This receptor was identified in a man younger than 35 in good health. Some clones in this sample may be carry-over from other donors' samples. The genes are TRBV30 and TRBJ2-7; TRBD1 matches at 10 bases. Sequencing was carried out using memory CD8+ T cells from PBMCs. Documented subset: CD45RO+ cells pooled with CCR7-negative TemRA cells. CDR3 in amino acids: CAWRDRGHGQYF. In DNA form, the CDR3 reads TGTGCCTGGCGGGACAGGGGCCACGGGCAGTACTTC.